These T cell receptor beta chains were read from a single sample in a study of shared clonotypes between healthy human individuals. TCRdb's table, derived via immunoSEQ multiplex PCR, lists solely in-frame clones and lacks some. Seen here are about 2.4 million clones, roughly 93% observed once, and the top ten hold approximately 0.35%. The sample consisted of naive CD4+ T cells from PBMCs. These receptors originate from a man aged 18 to 35 in good health. Some clones in this sample may be carry-over from other donors' samples. Both conserved end residues are part of each CDR3. The D gene is left open where the match is weak.

V: TRBV5-6
D: TRBD1
J: TRBJ1-3
CDR3: CASSFRDRGNTIYF
DNA: TGTGCCAGCAGCTTCCGGGACAGGGGCAACACCATATATTTT

V: TRBV5-5
D: -
J: TRBJ2-7
CDR3: CASSLVSQSAYEQYF
DNA: TGTGCCAGCAGCTTGGTCTCTCAAAGTGCCTACGAGCAGTACTTC

V: TRBV28
D: -
J: TRBJ1-2
CDR3: CASSFGGAAGYGYTF
DNA: TGTGCCAGCAGTTTCGGGGGGGCGGCAGGCTATGGCTACACCTTC

V: TRBV2
D: -
J: TRBJ1-1
CDR3: CASSARGGEVGNTEAFF
DNA: TGTGCCAGCAGTGCCAGGGGTGGAGAGGTAGGGAACACTGAAGCTTTCTTT

V: TRBV5-1
D: TRBD1
J: TRBJ2-5
CDR3: CASSRTGGLTETQYF
DNA: TGCGCCAGCTCCCGGACAGGGGGCCTTACAGAGACCCAGTACTTC

V: TRBV5-4
D: -
J: TRBJ2-5
CDR3: CASSRGGGEETQYF
DNA: TGTGCCAGCAGCCGAGGGGGGGGAGAGGAGACCCAGTACTTC

V: TRBV5-4
D: TRBD2
J: TRBJ2-3
CDR3: CASSLAGTSGRGTQYF
DNA: TGTGCCAGCAGCTTGGCCGGGACTAGCGGGAGAGGTACGCAGTATTTT

V: TRBV5-6
D: -
J: TRBJ2-5
CDR3: CASSKGPAGQETQYF
DNA: TGTGCCAGCAGCAAAGGGCCCGCGGGACAAGAGACCCAGTACTTC

V: TRBV7-2
D: -
J: TRBJ2-3
CDR3: CASSRQRRADTQYF
DNA: TGTGCCAGCAGTCGACAGCGGAGGGCAGATACGCAGTATTTT

V: TRBV18
D: TRBD1
J: TRBJ1-1
CDR3: CASSAGQGVTEAFF
DNA: TGTGCCAGCTCCGCCGGACAGGGGGTCACTGAAGCTTTCTTT

V: TRBV30
D: -
J: TRBJ1-3
CDR3: CAWSVTVSGNTIYF
DNA: TGTGCCTGGAGTGTAACTGTGTCTGGAAACACCATATATTTT

V: TRBV5-1
D: -
J: TRBJ2-5
CDR3: CASSLTGTLQETQYF
DNA: TGCGCCAGCAGCCTGACTGGGACCCTCCAAGAGACCCAGTACTTC

V: TRBV25-1
D: -
J: TRBJ2-5
CDR3: CASSEGGQETQYF
DNA: TGTGCCAGCAGTGAAGGGGGACAAGAGACCCAGTACTTC